Below, 8 T cell receptor beta chains from the same sample are listed, as sequenced in a study of blood T cell repertoires in COVID-19. Only in-frame clones appear in the TCRdb table, and some are missing; sequencing was by immunoSEQ multiplex PCR. This sample yields around 200,000 clones, of which more than 80% are seen a single time; roughly 6.2% belongs to the top ten. Material: PBMCs or T cells enriched from blood (not recorded which). The receptors were sampled from a man in his forties who had recovered from COVID-19.

This sequence joins TRBV3-1 (or the pseudogene TRBV3-2) and TRBJ2-1; 13 nucleotides agree with TRBD2. This CDR3 comprises 17 residues. CDR1 and CDR2 (germline): LGHDT, YNNKEL (reference sequence). Trimming removed 6 bases from V and 3 bases from J; junction bases left unmatched: 8. The CDR3: CASSPRTSGSLYNEQFF. CDR3 nucleotide sequence: TGTGCCAGCAGTCCCCGGACTAGCGGGAGCCTCTACAATGAGCAGTTCTTC.

The table lists this clone with a count of one. The genes are TRBV19 and TRBJ1-2; D possibly corresponds to TRBD1 (5 bases). V dropped 7 bases and J dropped 0 bases, with 12 bases sitting between them. The CDR3 length is 14 residues. Germline lookup yields CDR1 LNHDA and CDR2 SQIVND (reference sequence). CDR3 amino acids: CASTVGGANYGYTF. CDR3 in DNA: TGTGCCAGTACGGTGGGGGGAGCTAACTATGGCTACACCTTC.

This chain joins TRBV24-1 and TRBJ2-2, with D maybe TRBD2 (7 bases). Trimming cost V 4 bases and J 3 bases, with 17 bases left between them. Germline CDR1 reads KGHDR; CDR2 reads SFDVKD. This CDR3 is built from 17 residues. The chain's CDR3 is CATSEARGAVDTGELFF. The CDR3 nucleotides read TGTGCCACCAGTGAAGCACGGGGGGCAGTGGACACCGGGGAGCTGTTTTTT.

V gene TRBV9 combines with J gene TRBJ2-3; D uncertain. Between the trimmed V and J ends, which lost 0 bases and 1 base, there was a span of 9 bases. Germline V gene data show CDR1 as SGDLS and CDR2 as YYNGEE. The CDR3 is 15 residues long. The CDR3 DNA sequence: TGTGCCAGCAGCGTAGATCTCCGCGGCACAGATACGCAGTATTTT. The encoded protein is CASSVDLRGTDTQYF.

J is TRBJ1-1 and V is TRBV7-9; D is unresolved. The ends were cut back, 2 bases at V and 3 bases at J, with 10 bases in the middle. The CDR3 consists of 14 residues. CDR1 is SEHNR and CDR2 is FQNEAQ in the germline V gene (reference sequence). CDR3 in amino acids: CASSLNSLYTEAFF. CDR3 coding DNA: TGTGCCAGCAGCTTAAACAGCCTTTACACTGAAGCTTTCTTT.

The chain uses TRBV19 and TRBJ2-1, with 7 bases aligning to TRBD1. This CDR3 is built from 22 residues. Germline V gene sequence: CDR1 LNHDA, CDR2 SQIVND (reference sequence). The V gene end was trimmed by 2 bases and the J gene end by 3 bases; junction bases not matched to a gene: 25. The CDR3 sequence is CASSISYPTGQVQTVLYNEQFF. The CDR3 DNA sequence: TGTGCCAGTAGTATATCTTACCCAACCGGACAGGTCCAAACCGTCCTCTACAATGAGCAGTTCTTC.

The chain uses TRBV7-6 and TRBJ2-7, with D maybe TRBD1 (5 bases). The CDR3 has 15 residues. Germline CDR1 reads SGHVS; CDR2 reads FNYEAQ. With 5 bases removed from V and 0 bases from J, the gap between germline ends came to 14 bases. The CDR3 DNA follows: TGTGCCAGCAGCGCAGTTGGACACCTCTCCTACGAGCAGTACTTC. Amino acids: CASSAVGHLSYEQYF.

This clone has only a few counts. Written as DNA, the CDR3 is TGTGCCAGCAGCCCAGGGGGCTTGAACACTGAAGCTTTCTTT. It yields the protein CASSPGGLNTEAFF. The chain joins TRBV3-1 (or the pseudogene TRBV3-2) to TRBJ1-1; 8 bases fit TRBD1. CDR3 size: 14 residues. V was clipped by 4 bases and J by 0 bases; unmatched bases: 1. Per germline, CDR1 LGHDT and CDR2 YNNKEL (reference sequence).